One and the same sample provided the 28 T cell receptor beta chains below, sequenced in a study of PD-1 blockade in classical Hodgkin lymphoma. Each patient experienced a relapse that followed autologous stem cell transplantation, and brentuximab vedotin exposure varied. Only in-frame clones appear in the TCRdb table, and some are missing; sequencing was by immunoSEQ multiplex PCR. The data show 95,000 to 100,000 clones, 80% to 90% seen once. This specimen was peripheral blood mononuclear cells (PBMCs), taken before the second cycle of nivolumab. The receptor set was obtained from a human donor with classical Hodgkin lymphoma.

This clone was observed once. CDR3 loop: CSVEDWSTGGEAFF. CDR3 in DNA: TGCAGCGTTGAAGATTGGTCAACAGGGGGGGAGGCTTTCTTT. This chain links TRBV29-1 with TRBJ1-1, with TRBD1 matching 8 bases. The germline V gene encodes CDR1 SQVTM and CDR2 ANQGSEA. CDR3 size: 14 residues. V gave up 0 bases and J gave up 11 bases; unmatched junction bases: 11. The whole variable domain, filled in from reference TRBV29-1 and TRBJ1-1, reads SAVISQKPSRDICQRGTSLTIQCQVDSQVTMMFWYRQQPGQSLTLIATANQGSEATYESGFVIDKFPISRPNLTFSTLTVSNMSPEDSSIYLCSVEDWSTGGEAFFGQGTRLTVV.

V is TRBV29-1 and J is TRBJ2-7; D is possibly TRBD2 (7 bases). The CDR3 is 13 residues long. V was shortened by 7 bases and J by 2 bases, with 15 bases between the two germline ends. Germline CDR1 reads SQVTM; CDR2 reads ANQGSEA. CDR3 bases: TGCAGCGGGGTGGGAGGGGACACCTACGAGCAGTACTTC. Translated, it gives CSGVGGDTYEQYF.

This clone was counted a few times. This chain joins TRBV5-4 and TRBJ1-6; the match to TRBD1 covers 7 bases. Germline values: CDR1 SGHNT, CDR2 YYREEE (reference sequence). The CDR3 is 16 residues long. V was clipped by 0 bases and J by 7 bases; unmatched bases: 7. CDR3 sequence: CASSLGWTGLNSPLHF. CDR3 coding DNA: TGTGCCAGCAGCTTGGGCTGGACAGGACTAAATTCACCCCTCCACTTT.

The J gene is TRBJ1-6, the V gene TRBV19, with D uncertain. The germline gives CDR1 LNHDA, CDR2 SQIVND (reference sequence). The CDR3 covers 15 residues. V shed 5 bases and J shed 9 bases, with 17 bases lying between them. The CDR3 DNA reads as TGTGCCAGTAGTGTAACGATAACCTGGGGTTCACCCCTCCACTTT. Amino acids: CASSVTITWGSPLHF.

Notes on this clone: The same CDR3 also results from other DNA sequences found in this sample. The rearrangement links TRBV7-9 to TRBJ1-5, with TRBD1 as a possible D gene (6 bases). The germline V gene has CDR1 SEHNR and CDR2 FQNEAQ (reference sequence). This CDR3 spans 14 amino acids. The ends were cut back, 1 base at V and 4 bases at J, with 8 bases in the middle. CDR3 in DNA: TGTGCCAGCAGCTTAGGGGGGCCGAATCAGCCCCAGCATTTT. Amino acid sequence: CASSLGGPNQPQHF.

This chain connects TRBV11-3 to TRBJ2-1, with 12 bases aligning to TRBD2. CDR1 and CDR2 from the germline V gene are SGHNT and YENEEA. With V trimmed by 5 bases and J by 7 bases, 9 bases remained unmatched. This CDR3 is built from 16 residues. The CDR3 loop is CASSKETSGGGNEQFF. Written as DNA, the CDR3 is TGTGCCAGCAGCAAAGAGACTAGCGGGGGCGGGAATGAGCAGTTCTTC. The whole variable domain, remainder taken from reference TRBV11-3 and TRBJ2-1, is EAGVVQSPRYKIIEKKQPVAFWCNPISGHNTLYWYLQNLGQGPELLIRYENEEAVDDSQLPKDRFSAERLKGVDSTLKIQPAELGDSAVYLCASSKETSGGGNEQFFGPGTRLTVL.

The table lists this clone with a count of one. The rearrangement links TRBV7-8 to TRBJ1-5; tentatively, D is TRBD1 (6 bases). The length of the CDR3 is 17 residues. From germline, CDR1 is SGHVS and CDR2 FQNEAQ. The V end was cut by 1 base, the J end by 2 bases, with 15 bases between. The CDR3 DNA sequence: TGTGCCAGCAGCTTAGACAGGGTCATGACGGGCAATCAGCCCCAGCATTTT. Translating it yields CASSLDRVMTGNQPQHF.

This chain connects TRBV5-1 to TRBJ1-4; TRBD1 matches at 8 bases. Germline loops: CDR1 SGHRS, CDR2 YFSETQ. After removal of 2 bases from V and 6 bases from J, the junction contained 9 bases not matched to a gene. CDR3 length equals 16 residues. As DNA, the CDR3 is TGCGCCAGCAGCTTTTTTTCAGGGACAGGAGATGAAAAACTGTTTTTT. Protein sequence: CASSFFSGTGDEKLFF.

The chain couples TRBV10-3 to TRBJ2-7; D call uncertain. The V and J ends lost 2 bases and 3 bases respectively, with 2 bases between them. Germline V gives CDR1 ENHRY, CDR2 SYGVKD. The CDR3 length is 11 residues. CDR3 in amino acids: CAISEDYEQYF. The DNA of the CDR3 is TGTGCCATCAGTGAGGACTACGAGCAGTACTTC.

The chain is built from TRBV29-1 and TRBJ1-1, with no clear D. Germline CDR1 SQVTM, CDR2 ANQGSEA. The germline V and J ends were trimmed by 4 bases and 4 bases, with 10 bases remaining between them. This CDR3 is 12 amino acids long. The CDR3, as DNA: TGCAGCGTTGCGGGGAAAGGCACTGAAGCTTTCTTT. Its protein is CSVAGKGTEAFF.

The chain links TRBV4-2 to TRBJ2-3, with D hard to call. V shed 0 bases and J shed 4 bases, with 8 bases lying between them. From germline, CDR1 is LGHNA and CDR2 YNFKEQ. The CDR3 totals 14 residues. CDR3 protein: CASSQDSAADTQYF. For the CDR3, the DNA is TGTGCCAGCAGCCAAGATTCAGCCGCAGATACGCAGTATTTT.

V and J are TRBV7-9 and TRBJ1-6; D gene uncertain. The CDR3 loop spans 10 amino acids. V was pared by 7 bases and J by 13 bases, with 8 bases between. The germline V gene has CDR1 SEHNR and CDR2 FQNEAQ (reference sequence). The CDR3 reads CASTDGPLHF. The CDR3 DNA is TGTGCCAGCACCGACGGGCCCCTCCACTTT.

This chain links TRBV5-1 with TRBJ1-2; 7 bases map to TRBD1. Trimming cost V 4 bases and J 2 bases; bases outside gene matches: 2. The V gene's germline CDR1 is SGHRS and CDR2 YFSETQ. The CDR3 runs 13 residues. DNA for the CDR3: TGCGCCAGCAGCGCGGGACAGAACTATGGCTACACCTTC. This translates into CASSAGQNYGYTF.

This sequence joins TRBV6-5 and TRBJ2-2, with D unclear. The V end lost 0 bases, the J end lost 7 bases, and 9 bases lay between the germline ends. Germline V gene sequence: CDR1 MNHEY, CDR2 SVGAGI. The CDR3 length is 14 residues. The CDR3 region has the DNA TGTGCCAGCAGTTACTCGAGATCGAGCGGGGAGCTGTTTTTT. It translates to CASSYSRSSGELFF.

The J gene is TRBJ2-1, the V gene TRBV9; TRBD2 agrees at 9 bases. V lost 0 bases to trimming and J lost 7 bases; unmatched junction nucleotides: 14. The germline CDR1 and CDR2 sequences are SGDLS and YYNGEE. CDR3 size: 18 residues. CDR3 sequence: CASSVEASGAASSNEQFF. In nucleotides, the CDR3 is TGTGCCAGCAGCGTAGAAGCTAGCGGGGCCGCAAGCTCGAATGAGCAGTTCTTC.

The chain uses TRBV27 and TRBJ2-2, with 7 positions matching TRBD1. The germline V gene encodes CDR1 MNHEY and CDR2 SMNVEV (reference sequence). The length of the CDR3 is 15 residues. J was trimmed by 4 bases and V by 0 bases; bases with no gene match: 2. The CDR3 nucleotides are TGTGCCAGCAGTTTATCCGCAGGGGGCACCGGGGAGCTGTTTTTT. It translates to CASSLSAGGTGELFF.

The chain uses TRBV6-1 and TRBJ2-7; a possible D gene is TRBD1 (5 bases). Looked up from germline, CDR1 is MNHNS and CDR2 is SASEGT. Deletions cut 9 bases from V and 4 bases from J, with 7 bases between. This CDR3 has 10 amino acids. DNA of the CDR3: TGTGCCAGTGACAGTTACGAGCAGTACTTC. Translating it yields CASDSYEQYF.

The chain uses TRBV11-2 and TRBJ1-3; D is undetermined. Trimming removed 1 base at V and 2 bases at J, with 12 bases between. This CDR3 is built from 16 residues. Per the germline V gene, CDR1 is SGHAT and CDR2 is FQNNGV. The CDR3 DNA reads as TGTGCCAGCAGCTTAGTTGCGCGGGAAGCTGGAAACACCATATATTTT. This gives the protein CASSLVAREAGNTIYF.

This rearrangement joins TRBV28 to TRBJ1-1; D remains unclear. CDR1 is MDHEN and CDR2 is SYDVKM in the germline V gene. This CDR3 has 17 amino acids. Trimming removed 4 bases from V and 4 bases from J, with 22 bases in between. Here the CDR3 reads CASSYNDISPKGTEAFF. DNA for the CDR3: TGTGCCAGCAGTTACAATGACATCTCTCCAAAGGGCACTGAAGCTTTCTTT.

The chain recombines TRBV9 with TRBJ2-1; D perhaps matches TRBD2 (6 bases). Germline values: CDR1 SGDLS, CDR2 YYNGEE. CDR3 size: 16 residues. Trimming left V 1 base short and J 0 bases short, with 11 bases between. CDR3 sequence: CASSVNGGSSYNEQFF. The CDR3 bases are TGTGCCAGCAGCGTAAATGGGGGGAGCTCCTACAATGAGCAGTTCTTC.

The rearrangement joins TRBV4-2 to TRBJ2-4; 7 nucleotides align to TRBD1. This CDR3 is built from 17 residues. The V segment lost 0 bases and the J segment 6 bases; nucleotides outside the gene matches: 11. Looked up from germline, CDR1 is LGHNA and CDR2 is YNFKEQ. Here the CDR3 reads CASSQDYRGGGRNIQYF. As DNA, the CDR3 is TGTGCCAGCAGCCAAGACTACCGAGGGGGCGGTCGAAACATTCAGTACTTC.

The chain is built from TRBV9 and TRBJ2-7; 9 bases are a match to TRBD1. Trimming took 4 bases from V and 6 from J; bases not matched to a gene: 5. The CDR3 totals 13 residues. Germline loops: CDR1 SGDLS, CDR2 YYNGEE. The CDR3 DNA sequence: TGTGCCAGCAGCATCAGACAGGGGGGCGAGCAGTACTTC. Its protein product is CASSIRQGGEQYF.

The chain uses TRBV19 and TRBJ2-3; D gene ambiguous. The V gene lost 3 bases and the J gene lost 4 bases, with 8 bases spanning the gap. This CDR3 comprises 13 residues. Germline CDR1 and CDR2: LNHDA and SQIVND (reference sequence). CDR3 region: CASSIISADTQYF. CDR3 bases: TGTGCCAGTAGTATTATTTCAGCAGATACGCAGTATTTT.

V usage is TRBV7-9 and J usage is TRBJ1-5; maybe TRBD1 (5 bases). Germline assignment: CDR1 SEHNR and CDR2 FQNEAQ (reference sequence). The CDR3 contains 13 residues. Trimming removed 4 bases at V and 5 bases at J, with 9 bases between. The CDR3 protein is CASSSTAYQPQHF. The CDR3 bases are TGTGCCAGCAGCTCGACAGCATATCAGCCCCAGCATTTT.

This chain joins TRBV19 and TRBJ2-7; D call uncertain. The CDR3 spans 14 residues. Trimming took 5 bases from V and 0 from J, leaving 11 bases between them. Germline V gives CDR1 LNHDA, CDR2 SQIVND (reference sequence). The CDR3 DNA sequence: TGTGCCAGTAGTTACGCTCAACCCTCCTACGAGCAGTACTTC. It is translated as CASSYAQPSYEQYF.

V is TRBV30 and J is TRBJ2-5, with TRBD2 matching over 14 bases. Trimming removed 5 bases from V and 1 base from J; junction bases left unmatched: 9. The CDR3 totals 17 residues. Germline values: CDR1 GTSNPN, CDR2 SVGIG (reference sequence). The CDR3 DNA reads TGTGCCTGGCTTCCCCCGACTAGCGGGGGGGCCCAAGAGACCCAGTACTTC. This sequence encodes CAWLPPTSGGAQETQYF.

This clone was recorded a few times. The chain links TRBV5-1 to TRBJ1-1; D ambiguous. The CDR3 has 14 residues. The germline V gene encodes CDR1 SGHRS and CDR2 YFSETQ. The V and J ends lost 0 bases and 5 bases respectively, with 11 bases between them. The CDR3 sequence: CASSLAAHVTEAFF. CDR3 nucleotides: TGCGCCAGCAGCTTGGCCGCACACGTTACTGAAGCTTTCTTT. The full variable domain, completed using reference TRBV5-1 and TRBJ1-1, is KAGVTQTPRYLIKTRGQQVTLSCSPISGHRSVSWYQQTPGQGLQFLFEYFSETQRNKGNFPGRFSGRQFSNSRSEMNVSTLELGDSALYLCASSLAAHVTEAFFGQGTRLTVV.

This clone was recorded once. J is TRBJ1-2 and V is TRBV25-1, with TRBD1 matching 7 bases. Trimming cost V 2 bases and J 7 bases; bases outside gene matches: 10. CDR3 length: 15 residues. CDR1 MGHDK and CDR2 SYGVNS come from the germline V gene. CDR3 nucleotide sequence: TGTGCCAGCAGTGAACTTGACAGGGTAGTTAGTGGCTACACCTTC. Its protein product is CASSELDRVVSGYTF.